Listed below are T cell receptor beta chains from one sample, sequenced in a study of T cell responses to AZD1222 COVID-19 vaccine. Using immunoSEQ multiplex PCR, the repertoire was profiled, and TCRdb retains in-frame clones only, with some absent. This sample has roughly 140,000 clones, with 75% to 90% found just once. The sequencing here drew on peripheral blood, taken 28 days after the second AZD1222 dose. Receptors originate from an adult who received the AZD1222 COVID-19 vaccine. Both conserved end residues are part of each CDR3. D genes are given only for firm matches. Size values are once, few and many counts, or a class for expanded clones, and some rows have none.

clone_size: NA
d_call: NA
v_call: TRBV5-4
j_call: TRBJ2-5
cdr3_aa: CASSPPGETQYF
cdr3_nt: TGTGCCAGCAGCCCTCCGGGGGAGACCCAGTACTTC

clone_size: NA
d_call: NA
v_call: TRBV5-1
j_call: TRBJ2-5
cdr3_aa: CASSLGLGRTKETQYF
cdr3_nt: TGCGCCAGCAGCTTGGGTCTTGGCAGGACGAAAGAGACCCAGTACTTC

clone_size: NA
d_call: NA
v_call: TRBV6-1
j_call: TRBJ1-2
cdr3_aa: CASSKGEGQLFGYGYTF
cdr3_nt: TGTGCCAGCAGTAAAGGGGAGGGGCAGTTATTTGGCTATGGCTACACCTTC

clone_size: NA
d_call: TRBD1
v_call: TRBV6-4
j_call: TRBJ1-1
cdr3_aa: CASSPGTGLGQNTEAFF
cdr3_nt: TGTGCCAGCAGTCCCGGGACAGGCCTCGGACAGAACACTGAAGCTTTCTTT

clone_size: NA
d_call: NA
v_call: TRBV6-5
j_call: TRBJ1-1
cdr3_aa: CASPFTGHREAFF
cdr3_nt: TGTGCCAGCCCTTTCACAGGGCATCGTGAAGCTTTCTTT

clone_size: NA
d_call: TRBD1
v_call: TRBV14
j_call: TRBJ1-5
cdr3_aa: CASSQGNTGGVDQPQHF
cdr3_nt: TGTGCCAGCAGCCAAGGCAATACAGGGGGCGTCGATCAGCCCCAGCATTTT

clone_size: NA
d_call: TRBD1
v_call: TRBV5-1
j_call: TRBJ1-5
cdr3_aa: CASSWTGDSNQPQHF
cdr3_nt: TGCGCCAGCAGCTGGACAGGGGACTCCAATCAGCCCCAGCATTTT

clone_size: NA
d_call: TRBD2
v_call: TRBV15
j_call: TRBJ2-3
cdr3_aa: CATSRVVAGGLDTQYF
cdr3_nt: TGTGCCACCAGCAGAGTCGTAGCGGGAGGGTTGGATACGCAGTATTTT

clone_size: NA
d_call: NA
v_call: TRBV4-1
j_call: TRBJ1-2
cdr3_aa: CASSQEGVGRNYGYTF
cdr3_nt: TGCGCCAGCAGCCAAGAGGGGGTCGGTCGTAACTATGGCTACACCTTC

clone_size: NA
d_call: TRBD1
v_call: TRBV6-5
j_call: TRBJ1-5
cdr3_aa: CASMNGQAGSQPQHF
cdr3_nt: TGTGCCAGCATGAATGGACAGGCGGGTAGTCAGCCCCAGCATTTT

clone_size: NA
d_call: NA
v_call: TRBV18
j_call: TRBJ1-1
cdr3_aa: CASSPLQGMNTEAFF
cdr3_nt: TGTGCCAGCTCACCCTTACAGGGCATGAACACTGAAGCTTTCTTT

clone_size: NA
d_call: TRBD1
v_call: TRBV25-1
j_call: TRBJ2-5
cdr3_aa: CASSEYQTGTGFQETQYF
cdr3_nt: TGTGCCAGCAGTGAATACCAAACCGGGACAGGATTCCAGGAGACCCAGTACTTC

clone_size: once
d_call: NA
v_call: TRBV5-4
j_call: TRBJ1-2
cdr3_aa: CASSLGGGLYYGYTF
cdr3_nt: TGTGCCAGCAGCTTGGGTGGAGGGCTCTACTATGGCTACACCTTC

clone_size: NA
d_call: TRBD2
v_call: TRBV11-3
j_call: TRBJ2-1
cdr3_aa: CASSSSGSSYNEQFF
cdr3_nt: TGTGCCAGCAGCTCAAGCGGGAGCTCCTACAATGAGCAGTTCTTC

clone_size: once
d_call: NA
v_call: TRBV5-1
j_call: TRBJ2-3
cdr3_aa: CASSLDGGTDTQYF
cdr3_nt: TGCGCCAGCAGCTTAGACGGGGGCACAGATACGCAGTATTTT

clone_size: few
d_call: TRBD1
v_call: TRBV6-2/TRBV6-3
j_call: TRBJ1-2
cdr3_aa: CASSHGTDYGYTF
cdr3_nt: TGTGCCAGCAGTCACGGGACAGACTATGGCTACACCTTC

clone_size: NA
d_call: TRBD1
v_call: TRBV6-5
j_call: TRBJ1-5
cdr3_aa: CASSQAGQVNQPQHF
cdr3_nt: TGTGCCAGCTCTCAAGCGGGACAGGTCAATCAGCCCCAGCATTTT

clone_size: NA
d_call: TRBD1
v_call: TRBV11-3
j_call: TRBJ2-2
cdr3_aa: CASSLGEGGFRVGELFF
cdr3_nt: TGTGCCAGCAGCTTAGGGGAAGGGGGCTTTCGGGTCGGGGAGCTGTTTTTT

clone_size: NA
d_call: TRBD2
v_call: TRBV19
j_call: TRBJ2-3
cdr3_aa: CASSIGGGRSTDTQYF
cdr3_nt: TGTGCCAGTAGTATAGGAGGCGGGAGGAGCACAGATACGCAGTATTTT

clone_size: NA
d_call: TRBD1
v_call: TRBV7-2
j_call: TRBJ1-3
cdr3_aa: CASSGDRASGNTIYF
cdr3_nt: TGTGCCAGCAGCGGAGACAGGGCCTCTGGAAACACCATATATTTT

clone_size: NA
d_call: TRBD1
v_call: TRBV4-2
j_call: TRBJ1-5
cdr3_aa: CASSQARTGVGQPQHF
cdr3_nt: TGTGCCAGCAGCCAAGCTCGGACAGGGGTCGGTCAGCCCCAGCATTTT

clone_size: once
d_call: NA
v_call: TRBV5-1
j_call: TRBJ2-3
cdr3_aa: CASSLDTTSTDTQYF
cdr3_nt: TGCGCCAGCAGCTTGGACACCACAAGCACAGATACGCAGTATTTT

clone_size: NA
d_call: NA
v_call: TRBV9
j_call: TRBJ2-2
cdr3_aa: CASSVGRGATGELFF
cdr3_nt: TGTGCCAGCAGCGTAGGAAGGGGCGCCACCGGGGAGCTGTTTTTT

clone_size: NA
d_call: NA
v_call: TRBV5-1
j_call: TRBJ1-3
cdr3_aa: CASSSGGGNGNTIYF
cdr3_nt: TGCGCCAGCAGCTCCGGGGGGGGTAATGGAAACACCATATATTTT

clone_size: NA
d_call: TRBD1
v_call: TRBV5-1
j_call: TRBJ1-2
cdr3_aa: CASSSQRGQDGYTF
cdr3_nt: TGCGCCAGCAGCTCCCAGAGGGGACAGGATGGCTACACCTTC

clone_size: NA
d_call: NA
v_call: TRBV11-2
j_call: TRBJ1-1
cdr3_aa: CASSLLGEVTEAFF
cdr3_nt: TGTGCCAGCAGCTTACTGGGGGAGGTCACTGAAGCTTTCTTT

clone_size: NA
d_call: NA
v_call: TRBV6-5
j_call: TRBJ1-5
cdr3_aa: CASTDRASNQPQHF
cdr3_nt: TGTGCCAGCACCGACCGAGCGAGCAATCAGCCCCAGCATTTT

clone_size: NA
d_call: TRBD1
v_call: TRBV7-2
j_call: TRBJ1-2
cdr3_aa: CASSARTGGYYGYTF
cdr3_nt: TGTGCCAGCAGCGCCAGGACAGGGGGCTACTATGGCTACACCTTC

clone_size: NA
d_call: TRBD1
v_call: TRBV29-1
j_call: TRBJ1-1
cdr3_aa: CSSGQGPEAFF
cdr3_nt: TGCAGCTCGGGACAGGGCCCTGAAGCTTTCTTT

clone_size: NA
d_call: NA
v_call: TRBV5-5
j_call: TRBJ1-5
cdr3_aa: CASSLGNQPQHF
cdr3_nt: TGTGCCAGCAGCTTGGGCAATCAGCCCCAGCATTTT

clone_size: NA
d_call: TRBD2
v_call: TRBV11-2
j_call: TRBJ2-1
cdr3_aa: CASRLAVYNEQFF
cdr3_nt: TGTGCCAGCAGGCTAGCGGTCTACAATGAGCAGTTCTTC

clone_size: NA
d_call: TRBD1
v_call: TRBV7-9
j_call: TRBJ1-6
cdr3_aa: CASTDRGGNSPLHF
cdr3_nt: TGTGCCAGCACCGACAGGGGAGGCAATTCACCCCTCCACTTT

clone_size: NA
d_call: NA
v_call: TRBV7-6
j_call: TRBJ2-7
cdr3_aa: CASSPRDPPNYEQYF
cdr3_nt: TGTGCCAGCAGCCCCAGGGACCCACCAAACTACGAGCAGTACTTC

clone_size: NA
d_call: TRBD1
v_call: TRBV30
j_call: TRBJ2-6
cdr3_aa: CAWKRDRASGANVLTF
cdr3_nt: TGTGCCTGGAAGCGGGACAGGGCCTCTGGGGCCAACGTCCTGACTTTC

clone_size: once
d_call: TRBD2
v_call: TRBV7-6
j_call: TRBJ2-1
cdr3_aa: CASSSGTSGTSYNEQFF
cdr3_nt: TGTGCCAGCAGCTCCGGGACTAGCGGCACCTCCTACAATGAGCAGTTCTTC

clone_size: NA
d_call: TRBD1
v_call: TRBV5-8
j_call: TRBJ1-3
cdr3_aa: CASSLGDREGNTIYF
cdr3_nt: TGTGCCAGCAGCTTGGGGGACAGGGAAGGAAACACCATATATTTT

clone_size: NA
d_call: TRBD1
v_call: TRBV5-4
j_call: TRBJ2-3
cdr3_aa: CASSQQLRTGSTDTQYF
cdr3_nt: TGTGCCAGCAGTCAACAACTAAGGACAGGGAGCACAGATACGCAGTATTTT

clone_size: NA
d_call: TRBD1
v_call: TRBV7-9
j_call: TRBJ2-3
cdr3_aa: CASSPGTASTDTQYF
cdr3_nt: TGTGCCAGCTCCCCCGGGACAGCTAGCACAGATACGCAGTATTTT

clone_size: NA
d_call: NA
v_call: TRBV28
j_call: TRBJ2-1
cdr3_aa: CASSTDGEVDEQFF
cdr3_nt: TGTGCCAGCAGTACCGACGGAGAAGTGGATGAGCAGTTCTTC